Given below is one TCR beta chain in context. Profiled with immunoSEQ multiplex PCR; TCRdb holds only in-frame clones, not every one. The sample carries some 250,000 clones, around four fifths recorded once. This specimen comes from a study of blood T cell repertoires in COVID-19. Germline V gene lookup returns CDR1 SGHAT and CDR2 FQNNGV. V shed 2 bases and J shed 3 bases, with 10 bases lying between them. The CDR3 has 14 residues. This TCR came from a man aged 40-55 years with active or convalescent COVID-19. The chain couples TRBV11-2 to TRBJ1-2, with unresolved D. Source material: peripheral blood. The CDR3 is CASSLFTADYGYTF. The CDR3, as DNA: TGTGCCAGCAGCTTATTTACAGCAGACTATGGCTACACCTTC.